This T cell receptor beta chain was captured in a study of T cell repertoires in ileal Crohn's disease. To note about this clone: The antigen is undetermined.

The study, taken as a whole, reports: Every patient over 26.8% clonality showed endoscopic recurrence. Compared with CD4 T cells, sorted CD8 cells carried more expanded clones.

Trimming took off 4 bases at V and 3 bases at J, with 15 bases between the two ends. CDR1 MNHEY and CDR2 SMNVEV come from the germline V gene (reference sequence). The CDR3 loop spans 15 amino acids. The assay was immunoSEQ multiplex PCR, and TCRdb's table has in-frame clones only and misses some. The table includes roughly 7,000 clones, approximately 92% detected once. Sequenced sample: ileal tissue. This chain connects TRBV27 to TRBJ2-5, with D possibly TRBD2 on 6 matching bases. This TCR was sampled from an adult with Crohn's disease. The CDR3: CASSYRAGLKETQYF. As DNA, the CDR3 is TGTGCCAGCAGTTATCGGGCGGGGCTTAAAGAGACCCAGTACTTC.